The clone carrying this T cell receptor (beta chain) has just a few counts. After 5'RACE with constant-segment primers, TCR alpha and TCR beta cDNA libraries carrying sample barcodes and UMIs were obtained. TCRdb redid the calling of the 5' RACE reads with MiXCR, one entry per CDR3 protein. The sample includes about 250,000 distinct CDR3 sequences, about a sixth of them seen just once. The sample originates from a study of T-cell memory formation after mild COVID-19. Material: PBMCs or a T cell subset sorted from them (not recorded which). The TCR comes from a man younger than 35 who had mild COVID-19 (a few samples of this study predate the infection). Cell type and time point are not known.

The CDR3 DNA reads TGTGCCAGCAGTTTATCGACAAACACCGGGGAGCTGTTTTTT. Translated, it gives CASSLSTNTGELFF. The rearrangement links TRBV27 to TRBJ2-2; no definite D call. The germline V gene encodes CDR1 MNHEY and CDR2 SMNVEV (reference sequence). There are 14 residues in the CDR3. Trimming cost V 0 bases and J 2 bases, with 4 bases left between them.